This TCR beta chain was captured by sequencing in a study of blood T cells in healthy people across ages. As for the study in general: Researchers report that template switching captured about one barcoded beta molecule per two T cells. Study-level results: A conclusive naive versus antigen-experienced comparison was prevented by the unsorted PBMCs. TCR beta diversity tracked closely with naive T cell percentage.

Regarding this clonotype: Its antigen is unknown.

Peripheral blood was drawn, approximately 9.7 milliliters per donor. A J-beta primer mix and a sample-barcoded 5' primer were used in a second PCR of roughly 6 to 12 cycles. TCRdb processed the 5' RACE reads anew with MiXCR; each CDR3 protein has one entry. The sample records approximately 1,000,000 distinct CDR3 sequences, roughly two fifths being singletons. This receptor was identified in a man aged 18 to 29 in good health. The sample taken for sequencing was blood.

The CDR3 DNA is TGTGCCAGCAGTTACACGGGACAGAAAGAGACCCAGTACTTC. This gives the protein CASSYTGQKETQYF. V gene TRBV6-2 or TRBV6-3 combines with J gene TRBJ2-5, with TRBD1 matching 7 bases. The CDR3 covers 14 residues. The ends lost 2 bases at V and 3 bases at J; junction bases unmatched: 3. CDR1 and CDR2 (germline): MNHEY, SVGEGT.